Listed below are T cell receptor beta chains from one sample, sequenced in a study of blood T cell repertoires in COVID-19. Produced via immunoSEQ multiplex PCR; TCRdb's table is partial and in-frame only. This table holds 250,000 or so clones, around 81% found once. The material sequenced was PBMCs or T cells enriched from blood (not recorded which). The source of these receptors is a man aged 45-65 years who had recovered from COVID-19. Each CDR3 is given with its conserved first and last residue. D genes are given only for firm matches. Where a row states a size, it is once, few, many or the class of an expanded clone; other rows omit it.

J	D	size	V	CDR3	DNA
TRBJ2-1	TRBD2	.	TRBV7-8	CASSSGGTTADEQFF	TGTGCCAGCAGCTCCGGCGGGACTACGGCGGATGAGCAGTTCTTC
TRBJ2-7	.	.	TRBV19	CASSIGEGGEQYF	TGTGCCAGTAGTATAGGGGAGGGGGGCGAGCAGTACTTC
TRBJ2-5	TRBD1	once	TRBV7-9	CASSLVPGGFAQETQYF	TGTGCCAGCAGCTTAGTGCCAGGGGGATTCGCCCAAGAGACCCAGTACTTC
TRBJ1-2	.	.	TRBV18	CASSTPTYPGGYTF	TGTGCCAGCTCAACTCCGACCTACCCGGGGGGCTACACCTTC
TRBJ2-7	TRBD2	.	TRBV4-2	CASSPVGTSGSYEQYF	TGTGCCAGCAGCCCTGTCGGGACTAGCGGTTCCTACGAGCAGTACTTC
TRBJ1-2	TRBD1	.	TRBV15	CATSREGTGYGYTF	TGTGCCACCAGCAGAGAGGGGACAGGCTATGGCTACACCTTC
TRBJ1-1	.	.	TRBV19	CASSASVKNTEAFF	TGTGCCAGTAGTGCCTCGGTAAAGAACACTGAAGCTTTCTTT
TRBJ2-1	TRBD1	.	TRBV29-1	CSVHRGGSSYNEQFF	TGCAGCGTCCACAGGGGCGGGTCGTCCTACAATGAGCAGTTCTTC
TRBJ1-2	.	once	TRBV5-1	CASSARQYGYTF	TGCGCCAGCAGCGCCCGACAGTATGGCTACACCTTC
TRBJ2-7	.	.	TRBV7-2	CASSSVRGYEQYF	TGTGCCAGCAGCTCGGTCCGGGGCTACGAGCAGTACTTC
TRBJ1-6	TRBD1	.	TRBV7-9	CASSHGQGNSPLHF	TGTGCCAGCAGCCACGGACAGGGGAATTCACCCCTCCACTTT
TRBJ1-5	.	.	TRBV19	CASSSQISNQPQHF	TGTGCCAGTAGTAGCCAGATTAGCAATCAGCCCCAGCATTTT
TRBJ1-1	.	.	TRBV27	CASSRWGGDTEAFF	TGTGCCAGCAGTAGGTGGGGCGGGGACACTGAAGCTTTCTTT
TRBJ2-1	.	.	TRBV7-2	CASSSDWSGEQFF	TGTGCCAGCAGCTCTGACTGGAGTGGTGAGCAGTTCTTC
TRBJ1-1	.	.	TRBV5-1	CASSLVGGETEAFF	TGCGCCAGCAGCTTGGTAGGGGGGGAGACTGAAGCTTTCTTT
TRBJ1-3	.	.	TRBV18	CASSPQGVLPSSGNTIYF	TGTGCCAGCTCACCGCAGGGCGTCTTACCGAGCTCTGGAAACACCATATATTTT
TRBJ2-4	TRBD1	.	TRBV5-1	CASSLDRGPKNIQYF	TGCGCCAGCAGCTTAGACAGGGGACCCAAAAACATTCAGTACTTC
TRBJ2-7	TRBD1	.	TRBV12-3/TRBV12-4	CASSHRGTDEQYF	TGTGCCAGCAGCCACAGGGGAACAGACGAGCAGTACTTC
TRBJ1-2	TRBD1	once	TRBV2	CASKVRDRTYTF	TGTGCCAGCAAAGTGAGGGACAGAACCTACACCTTC
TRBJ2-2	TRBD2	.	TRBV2	CASRVAGGNTGELFF	TGTGCCAGCAGAGTAGCGGGGGGCAACACCGGGGAGCTGTTTTTT
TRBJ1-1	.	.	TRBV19	CASTTLSGGNTEAFF	TGTGCCAGTACCACCCTTTCCGGCGGAAACACTGAAGCTTTCTTT
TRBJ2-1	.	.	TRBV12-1	CARPIGTGSRKQFF	TGTGCCAGACCGATCGGGACAGGGTCGCGGAAGCAGTTCTTC
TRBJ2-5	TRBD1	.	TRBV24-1	CATSDSGQGQETQYF	TGTGCCACCAGTGATTCGGGACAGGGGCAAGAGACCCAGTACTTC
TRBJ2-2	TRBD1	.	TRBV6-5	CASSTRTGGGGELFF	TGTGCCAGCAGTACCCGGACAGGGGGTGGCGGGGAGCTGTTTTTT
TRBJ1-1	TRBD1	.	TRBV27	CASSSPWTGGHTEAFF	TGTGCCAGCAGTAGTCCTTGGACAGGGGGCCACACTGAAGCTTTCTTT
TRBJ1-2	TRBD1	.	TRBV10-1	CASRHRGPHGYTF	TGCGCCAGCAGACACAGGGGGCCACATGGCTACACCTTC
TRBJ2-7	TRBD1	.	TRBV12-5	CASGLPWTGGKYEQYF	TGTGCTAGTGGTTTGCCCTGGACAGGGGGTAAATACGAGCAGTACTTC
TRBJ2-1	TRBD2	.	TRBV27	CASSPRLFGTSGNEQFF	TGTGCCAGCAGTCCCAGACTGTTCGGGACTAGCGGGAATGAGCAGTTCTTC
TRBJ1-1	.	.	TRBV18	CASSPPPQGETEAFF	TGTGCCAGCTCACCCCCTCCACAGGGCGAGACTGAAGCTTTCTTT
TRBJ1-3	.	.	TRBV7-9	CASSSVIGSGNTIYF	TGTGCCAGCAGCTCAGTGATCGGGTCTGGAAACACCATATATTTT
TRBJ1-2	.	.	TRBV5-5	CASSPMRSGFFGYTF	TGTGCCAGCAGCCCGATGCGGAGTGGGTTCTTTGGCTACACCTTC
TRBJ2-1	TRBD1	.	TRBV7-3	CASSRNRGQRREQFF	TGTGCCAGCAGTCGAAACAGGGGGCAACGAAGGGAGCAGTTCTTC
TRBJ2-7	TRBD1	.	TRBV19	CASSEGTGAYEQYF	TGTGCCAGTAGTGAGGGGACAGGGGCCTACGAGCAGTACTTC
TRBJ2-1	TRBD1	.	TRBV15	CATSRGQGLRNEQFF	TGTGCCACCAGCAGAGGACAGGGTCTCCGGAATGAGCAGTTCTTC
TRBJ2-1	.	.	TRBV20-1	CSAKSHEQFF	TGCAGTGCTAAATCTCATGAGCAGTTCTTC
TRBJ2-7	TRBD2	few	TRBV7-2	CASSPARASGAYEQYF	TGTGCCAGCAGCCCCGCCCGGGCTAGCGGTGCCTACGAGCAGTACTTC
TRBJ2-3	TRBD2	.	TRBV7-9	CASSLDGVTSNLVNTQYF	TGTGCCAGCAGCTTAGACGGAGTGACTAGCAACCTAGTCAATACGCAGTATTTT
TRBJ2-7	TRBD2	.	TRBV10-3	CAIQAAREPGEQYF	TGTGCCATCCAGGCCGCGCGGGAGCCCGGCGAGCAGTACTTC
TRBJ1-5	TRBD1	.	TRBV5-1	CASSPGQGTRNQPQHF	TGCGCCAGCAGCCCGGGACAGGGGACACGCAATCAGCCCCAGCATTTT
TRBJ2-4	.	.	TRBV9	CASSVTSGLAKNIQYF	TGTGCCAGCAGCGTAACCTCGGGACTAGCCAAAAACATTCAGTACTTC
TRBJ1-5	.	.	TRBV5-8	CASSWGPYSNQPQHF	TGTGCCAGCAGCTGGGGGCCTTATAGCAATCAGCCCCAGCATTTT
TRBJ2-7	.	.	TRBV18	CASSPRGLEEQYF	TGTGCCAGCTCACCTAGGGGATTGGAAGAGCAGTACTTC
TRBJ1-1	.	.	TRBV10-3	CAISARDIQKNTEAFF	TGTGCCATCAGTGCACGGGACATCCAGAAGAACACTGAAGCTTTCTTT
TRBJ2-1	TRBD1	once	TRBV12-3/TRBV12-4	CASSTDRIREQFF	TGTGCCAGCAGTACGGACAGGATACGTGAGCAGTTCTTC
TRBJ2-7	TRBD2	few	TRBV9	CASSVGLAGGEQYF	TGTGCCAGCAGCGTGGGACTAGCGGGAGGCGAGCAGTACTTC
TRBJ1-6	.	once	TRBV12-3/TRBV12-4	CASRNSGVSPLHF	TGTGCCAGCAGAAACAGCGGTGTCTCACCCCTCCACTTT
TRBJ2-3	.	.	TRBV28	CGIGRNTQYF	TGTGGGATTGGGAGGAATACGCAGTATTTT
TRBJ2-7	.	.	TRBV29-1	CSVSHSHEQYF	TGCAGCGTGTCCCACAGCCACGAGCAGTACTTC
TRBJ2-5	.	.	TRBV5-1	CASSSEVRETQYF	TGCGCCAGCAGCTCGGAGGTGCGCGAGACCCAGTACTTC
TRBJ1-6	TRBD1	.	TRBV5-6	CASTPGTGQSPLHF	TGTGCCAGCACCCCCGGGACAGGGCAATCACCCCTCCACTTT
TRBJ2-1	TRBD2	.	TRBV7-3	CASSISGTSVLNEQFF	TGTGCCAGCAGCATCTCCGGGACTAGCGTATTGAATGAGCAGTTCTTC
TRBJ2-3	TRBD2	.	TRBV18	CASSSKQTPGGTDTQYF	TGTGCCAGCTCTTCCAAACAGACCCCGGGAGGAACAGATACGCAGTATTTT
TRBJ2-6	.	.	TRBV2	CASRGPGLSSGANVLTF	TGTGCCAGCAGGGGACCGGGACTCAGCTCTGGGGCCAACGTCCTGACTTTC
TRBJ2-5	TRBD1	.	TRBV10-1	CASSTGQAGTQYF	TGCGCCAGCAGTACGGGACAGGCAGGGACCCAGTACTTC
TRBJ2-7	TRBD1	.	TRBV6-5	CASGRQGAGGQQYF	TGTGCCAGCGGGAGACAGGGGGCTGGAGGACAGCAGTACTTC
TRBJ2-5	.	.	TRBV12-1	CASSFWTSGSFSGETQYF	TGTGCCAGCAGCTTTTGGACTAGCGGGAGTTTTAGCGGGGAGACCCAGTACTTC
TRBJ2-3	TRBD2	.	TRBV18	CASSPNAGANTDTQYF	TGTGCCAGCTCGCCTAATGCGGGAGCGAACACAGATACGCAGTATTTT
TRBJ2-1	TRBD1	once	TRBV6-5	CASRDRGPGDEQFF	TGTGCCAGCAGGGACAGGGGCCCGGGCGATGAGCAGTTCTTC
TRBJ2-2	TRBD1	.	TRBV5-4	CASSRQGALTGELFF	TGTGCCAGCAGCAGACAGGGGGCGCTCACCGGGGAGCTGTTTTTT